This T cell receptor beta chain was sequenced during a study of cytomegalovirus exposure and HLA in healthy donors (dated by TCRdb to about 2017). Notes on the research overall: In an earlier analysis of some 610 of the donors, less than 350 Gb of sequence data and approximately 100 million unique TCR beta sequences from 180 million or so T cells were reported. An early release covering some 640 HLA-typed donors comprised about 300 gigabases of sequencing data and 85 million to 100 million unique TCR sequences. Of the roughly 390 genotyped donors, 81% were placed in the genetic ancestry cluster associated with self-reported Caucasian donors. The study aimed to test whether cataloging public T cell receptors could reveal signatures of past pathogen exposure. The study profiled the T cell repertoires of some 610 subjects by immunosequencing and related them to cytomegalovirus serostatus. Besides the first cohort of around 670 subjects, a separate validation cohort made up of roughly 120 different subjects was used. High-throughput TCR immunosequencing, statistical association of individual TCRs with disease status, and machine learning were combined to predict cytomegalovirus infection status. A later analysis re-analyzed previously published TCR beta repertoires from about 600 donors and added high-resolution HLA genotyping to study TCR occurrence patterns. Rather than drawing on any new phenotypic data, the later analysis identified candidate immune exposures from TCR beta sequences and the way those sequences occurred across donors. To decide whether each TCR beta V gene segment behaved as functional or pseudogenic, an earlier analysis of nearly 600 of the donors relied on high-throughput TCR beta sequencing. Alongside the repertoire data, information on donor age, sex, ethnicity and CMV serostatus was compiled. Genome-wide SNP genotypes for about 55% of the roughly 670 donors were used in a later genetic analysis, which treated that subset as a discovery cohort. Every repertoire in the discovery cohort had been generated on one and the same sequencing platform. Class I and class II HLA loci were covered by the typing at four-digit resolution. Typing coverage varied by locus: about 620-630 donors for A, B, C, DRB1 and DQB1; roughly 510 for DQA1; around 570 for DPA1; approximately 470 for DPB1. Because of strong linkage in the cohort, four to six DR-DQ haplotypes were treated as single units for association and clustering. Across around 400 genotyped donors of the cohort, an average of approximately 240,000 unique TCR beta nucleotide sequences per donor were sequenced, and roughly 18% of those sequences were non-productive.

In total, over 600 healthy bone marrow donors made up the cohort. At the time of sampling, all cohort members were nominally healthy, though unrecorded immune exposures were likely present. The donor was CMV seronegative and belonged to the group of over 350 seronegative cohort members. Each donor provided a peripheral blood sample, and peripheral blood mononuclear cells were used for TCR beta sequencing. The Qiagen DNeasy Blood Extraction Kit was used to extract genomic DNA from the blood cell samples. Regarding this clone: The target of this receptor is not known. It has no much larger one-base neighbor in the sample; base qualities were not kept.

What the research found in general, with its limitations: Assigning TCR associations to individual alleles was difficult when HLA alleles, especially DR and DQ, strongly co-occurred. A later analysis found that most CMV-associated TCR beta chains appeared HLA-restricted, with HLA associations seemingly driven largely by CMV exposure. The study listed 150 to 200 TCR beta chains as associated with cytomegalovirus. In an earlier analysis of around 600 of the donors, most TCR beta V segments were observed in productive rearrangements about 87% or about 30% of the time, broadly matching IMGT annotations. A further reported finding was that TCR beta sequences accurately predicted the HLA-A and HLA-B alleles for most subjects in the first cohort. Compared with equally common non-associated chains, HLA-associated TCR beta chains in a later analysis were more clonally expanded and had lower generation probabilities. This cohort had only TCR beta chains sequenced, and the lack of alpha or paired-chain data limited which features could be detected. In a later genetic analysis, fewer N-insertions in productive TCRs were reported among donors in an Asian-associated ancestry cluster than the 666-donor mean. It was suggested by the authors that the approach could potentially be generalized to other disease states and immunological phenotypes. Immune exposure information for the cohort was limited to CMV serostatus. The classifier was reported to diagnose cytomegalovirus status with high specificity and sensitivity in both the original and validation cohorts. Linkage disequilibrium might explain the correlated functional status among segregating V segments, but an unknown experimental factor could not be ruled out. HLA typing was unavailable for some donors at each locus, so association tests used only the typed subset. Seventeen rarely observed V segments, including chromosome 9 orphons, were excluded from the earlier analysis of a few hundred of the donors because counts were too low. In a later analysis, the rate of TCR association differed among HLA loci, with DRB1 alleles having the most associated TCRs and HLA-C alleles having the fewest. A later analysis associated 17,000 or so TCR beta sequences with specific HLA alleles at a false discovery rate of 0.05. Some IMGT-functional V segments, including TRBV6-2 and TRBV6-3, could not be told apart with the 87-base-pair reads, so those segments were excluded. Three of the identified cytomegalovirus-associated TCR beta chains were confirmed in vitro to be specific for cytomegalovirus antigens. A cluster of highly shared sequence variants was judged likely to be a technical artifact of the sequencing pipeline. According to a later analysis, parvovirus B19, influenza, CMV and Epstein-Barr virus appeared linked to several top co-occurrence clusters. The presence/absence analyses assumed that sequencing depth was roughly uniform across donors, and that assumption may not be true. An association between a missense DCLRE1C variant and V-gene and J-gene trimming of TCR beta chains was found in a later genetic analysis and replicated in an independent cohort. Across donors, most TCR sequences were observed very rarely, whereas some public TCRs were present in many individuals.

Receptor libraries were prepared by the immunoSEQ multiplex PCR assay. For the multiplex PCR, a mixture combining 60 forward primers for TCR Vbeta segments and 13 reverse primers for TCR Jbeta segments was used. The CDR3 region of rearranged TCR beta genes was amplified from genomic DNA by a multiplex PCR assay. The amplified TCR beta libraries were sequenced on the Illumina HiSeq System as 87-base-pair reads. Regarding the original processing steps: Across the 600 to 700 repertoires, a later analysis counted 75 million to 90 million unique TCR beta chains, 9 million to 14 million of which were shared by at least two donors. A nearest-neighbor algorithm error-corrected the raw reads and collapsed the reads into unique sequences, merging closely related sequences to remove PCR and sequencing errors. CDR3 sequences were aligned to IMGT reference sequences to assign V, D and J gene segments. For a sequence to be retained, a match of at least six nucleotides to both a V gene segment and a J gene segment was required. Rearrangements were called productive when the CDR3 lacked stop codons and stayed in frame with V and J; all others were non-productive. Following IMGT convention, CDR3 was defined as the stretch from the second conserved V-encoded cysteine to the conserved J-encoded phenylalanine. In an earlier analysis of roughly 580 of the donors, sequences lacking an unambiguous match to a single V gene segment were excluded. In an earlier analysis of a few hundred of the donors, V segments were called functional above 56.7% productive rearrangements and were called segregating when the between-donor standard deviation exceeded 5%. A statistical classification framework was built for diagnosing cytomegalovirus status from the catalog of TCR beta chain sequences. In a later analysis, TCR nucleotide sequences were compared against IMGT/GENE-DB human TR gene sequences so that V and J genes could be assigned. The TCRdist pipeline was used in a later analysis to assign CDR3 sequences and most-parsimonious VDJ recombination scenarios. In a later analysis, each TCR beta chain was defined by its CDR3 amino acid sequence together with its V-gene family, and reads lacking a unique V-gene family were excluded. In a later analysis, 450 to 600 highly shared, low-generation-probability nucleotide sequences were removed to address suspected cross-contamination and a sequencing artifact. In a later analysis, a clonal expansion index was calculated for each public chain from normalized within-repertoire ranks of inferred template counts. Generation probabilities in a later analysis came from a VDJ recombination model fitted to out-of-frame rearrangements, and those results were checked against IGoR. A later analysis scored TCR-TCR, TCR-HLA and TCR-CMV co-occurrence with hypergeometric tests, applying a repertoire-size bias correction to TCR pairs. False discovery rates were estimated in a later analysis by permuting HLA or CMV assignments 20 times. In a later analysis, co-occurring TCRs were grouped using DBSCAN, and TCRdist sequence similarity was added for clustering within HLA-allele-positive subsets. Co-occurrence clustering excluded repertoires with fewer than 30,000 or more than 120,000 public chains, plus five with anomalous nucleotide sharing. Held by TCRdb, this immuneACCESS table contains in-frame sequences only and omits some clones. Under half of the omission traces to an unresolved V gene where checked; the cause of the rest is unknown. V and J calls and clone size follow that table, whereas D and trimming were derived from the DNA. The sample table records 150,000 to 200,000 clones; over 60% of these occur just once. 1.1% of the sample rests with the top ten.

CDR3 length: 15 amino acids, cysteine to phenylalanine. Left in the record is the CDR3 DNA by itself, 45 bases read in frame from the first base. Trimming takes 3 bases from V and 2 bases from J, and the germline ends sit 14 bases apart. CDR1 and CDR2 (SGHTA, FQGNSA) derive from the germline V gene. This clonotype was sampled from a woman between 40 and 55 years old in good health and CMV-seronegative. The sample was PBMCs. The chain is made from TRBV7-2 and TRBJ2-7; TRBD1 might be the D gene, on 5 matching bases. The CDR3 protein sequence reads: CASSFNLQGTYEQYF. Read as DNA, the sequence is TGTGCCAGCAGCTTTAATCTTCAGGGTACCTACGAGCAGTACTTC. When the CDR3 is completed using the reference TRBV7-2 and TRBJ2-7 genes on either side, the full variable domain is GAGVSQSPSNKVTEKGKDVELRCDPISGHTALYWYRQSLGQGLEFLIYFQGNSAPDKSGLPSDRFSAERTGGSVSTLTIQRTQQEDSAVYLCASSFNLQGTYEQYFGPGTRLTVT.